A selection of T cell receptor beta chains follows, all from one sample in a study of T cell responses to AZD1222 COVID-19 vaccine. Assay used: immunoSEQ multiplex PCR; TCRdb lists only in-frame clones, some missing. The repertoire includes roughly 100,000 clones, 86% of them detected once, and approximately 5% sits in the top ten. The sample consisted of peripheral blood, taken on day 0 of AZD1222 vaccination. These TCRs come from an adult in good health. Each CDR3 is given with its conserved first and last residue. Each record gives: V gene, CDR3 length, J gene, D gene, CDR3 protein, CDR3 DNA. A D gene is named only where the DNA matches it firmly.

TRBV5-6	18	TRBJ1-1	NA	CASSFTRGALVSDTEAFF	TGTGCCAGCAGCTTTACCAGGGGAGCTTTAGTGTCTGACACTGAAGCTTTCTTT
TRBV13	14	TRBJ1-1	NA	CASSLDRMNTEAFF	TGTGCCAGCAGCTTAGACCGGATGAACACTGAAGCTTTCTTT
TRBV7-7	16	TRBJ2-1	TRBD2	CASSPGLAGDNNEQFF	TGTGCTAGCAGCCCGGGACTAGCGGGAGACAACAATGAGCAGTTCTTC
TRBV27	14	TRBJ2-7	TRBD1	CASSAGQGVYEQYF	TGTGCCAGCAGTGCCGGACAGGGGGTCTACGAGCAGTACTTC
TRBV5-4	16	TRBJ1-4	TRBD1	CASSAGGQGRDEKLFF	TGTGCCAGCAGCGCGGGGGGACAGGGGAGGGATGAAAAACTGTTTTTT
TRBV20-1	14	TRBJ2-3	TRBD1	CSASRGPGTDTQYF	TGCAGTGCTAGTAGGGGGCCTGGCACAGATACGCAGTATTTT
TRBV5-1	13	TRBJ2-7	NA	CASSWQGGYEQYF	TGCGCCAGCAGTTGGCAGGGTGGCTACGAGCAGTACTTC
TRBV7-2	14	TRBJ2-2	NA	CASSFPIRTGELFF	TGTGCCAGCAGCTTCCCAATCAGAACCGGGGAGCTGTTTTTT
TRBV5-1	13	TRBJ1-1	TRBD1	CASSLGQGERAFF	TGCGCCAGCAGCTTGGGACAGGGAGAACGAGCTTTCTTT
TRBV7-2	14	TRBJ1-5	NA	CASSLPLANQPQHF	TGTGCCAGCAGCTTACCTTTAGCTAATCAGCCCCAGCATTTT
TRBV4-1	14	TRBJ2-2	NA	CASSQALYTGELFF	TGCGCCAGCAGCCAAGCCTTATACACCGGGGAGCTGTTTTTT
TRBV6-6	12	TRBJ1-2	NA	CASRHPNYGYTF	TGTGCCAGCCGCCATCCTAACTATGGCTACACCTTC
TRBV20-1	11	TRBJ2-1	NA	CSARASENQFF	TGCAGTGCTAGAGCTTCGGAAAATCAGTTCTTC
TRBV3-1/TRBV3-2	15	TRBJ1-2	TRBD1	CASSQGQGAVGGYTF	TGTGCCAGCAGCCAAGGACAGGGGGCGGTTGGTGGCTACACCTTC
TRBV7-3	15	TRBJ1-1	TRBD1	CASSLSLTGSAEAFF	TGTGCCAGCAGCTTAAGTTTGACAGGGTCCGCTGAAGCTTTCTTT
TRBV28	12	TRBJ2-5	NA	CASGDYEETQYF	TGTGCCAGCGGGGATTACGAAGAGACCCAGTACTTC
TRBV28	13	TRBJ1-1	NA	CASSPPGGPRAFF	TGTGCCAGCAGTCCCCCCGGGGGGCCGCGAGCTTTCTTT
TRBV28	15	TRBJ1-4	TRBD1	CASMGQAATNEKLFF	TGTGCCAGCATGGGACAGGCTGCAACTAATGAAAAACTGTTTTTT
TRBV20-1	14	TRBJ1-1	NA	CSASLARAGTEAFF	TGCAGTGCTAGTCTCGCCAGGGCGGGGACTGAAGCTTTCTTT
TRBV6-5	14	TRBJ2-2	NA	CASSKGLGTGELFF	TGTGCCAGCTCAAAGGGGTTGGGGACCGGGGAGCTGTTTTTT
TRBV12-3/TRBV12-4	13	TRBJ2-7	TRBD2	CASNPGGNYEQYF	TGTGCCAGCAACCCCGGGGGGAACTACGAGCAGTACTTC
TRBV5-1	13	TRBJ2-3	NA	CASSTASTDTQYF	TGCGCCAGCAGCACAGCTAGCACAGATACGCAGTATTTT
TRBV18	12	TRBJ2-1	NA	CASSPDRNEQFF	TGTGCCAGCTCACCTGATAGAAATGAGCAGTTCTTC
TRBV30	15	TRBJ2-2	TRBD1	CAWSARTGLRRELFF	TGTGCCTGGAGTGCCCGGACAGGCTTAAGGAGGGAGCTGTTTTTT
TRBV5-1	15	TRBJ2-7	TRBD1	CASSDARDRAYEQYF	TGCGCCAGCAGCGATGCCCGGGACAGGGCCTACGAGCAGTACTTC
TRBV7-2	16	TRBJ2-3	TRBD2	CASSGRLATSTDTQYF	TGTGCCAGCAGCGGACGACTAGCGACTAGCACAGATACGCAGTATTTT
TRBV6-4	13	TRBJ2-1	NA	CASSRDFGGEQFF	TGTGCCAGCAGTCGGGACTTCGGCGGTGAGCAGTTCTTC
TRBV4-1	17	TRBJ2-2	TRBD2	CASSQEGLAGSTGELFF	TGCGCCAGCAGCCAAGAGGGACTAGCGGGGAGCACCGGGGAGCTGTTTTTT
TRBV6-5	15	TRBJ1-6	NA	CASSTMGSYNSPLHF	TGTGCCAGCAGTACCATGGGCTCCTATAATTCACCCCTCCACTTT
TRBV7-2	15	TRBJ1-2	TRBD1	CASSPRRDSSYGYTF	TGTGCCAGCAGCCCCCGGCGGGACAGCTCCTATGGCTACACCTTC
TRBV9	15	TRBJ2-5	TRBD1	CASSAVSRGRETQYF	TGTGCCAGCAGCGCGGTATCCAGGGGGCGAGAGACCCAGTACTTC
TRBV6-6	15	TRBJ2-5	TRBD1	CASSLMGTEQETQYF	TGTGCCAGCAGTTTAATGGGGACAGAACAAGAGACCCAGTACTTC